This TCR beta chain was captured by sequencing in a study of T cells in Graves' hyperthyroidism and ophthalmopathy. Study observations and caveats: Most thyroid clonotypes expanded above 0.001 appeared in blood too.

Germline V gene data show CDR1 as GTSNPN and CDR2 as SVGIG (reference sequence). CDR3 length equals 14 residues. Trimming pared 0 bases from V and 5 bases from J, leaving 11 bases between. RNA transcripts yielded amplified TCR beta CDR3 regions. The HTBI primer set was used in a first-round RT-PCR of the TCR CDR3. TCRdb reanalysed the multiplex PCR reads using MiXCR and keeps one entry per CDR3 protein. In the table there are about 710,000 distinct CDR3 sequences, about 17% of which are singletons. This clonotype was detected only a few times. Its antigen remains unknown. Stable Graves' hyperthyroidism meant no ophthalmopathy progression within 18 months. Diagnosis relied on clinical symptoms, serum thyroxine and TRAb, thyroid ultrasound and orbital computed tomography.

Sequencing was performed on blood. This rearrangement joins TRBV30 to TRBJ1-5; D is perhaps TRBD1 (6 bases). This TCR was recovered from a young man with Graves' hyperthyroidism. CDR3 region: CAWSVQGLDQPQHF. The CDR3 DNA follows: TGTGCCTGGAGTGTACAGGGCCTCGATCAGCCCCAGCATTTT.